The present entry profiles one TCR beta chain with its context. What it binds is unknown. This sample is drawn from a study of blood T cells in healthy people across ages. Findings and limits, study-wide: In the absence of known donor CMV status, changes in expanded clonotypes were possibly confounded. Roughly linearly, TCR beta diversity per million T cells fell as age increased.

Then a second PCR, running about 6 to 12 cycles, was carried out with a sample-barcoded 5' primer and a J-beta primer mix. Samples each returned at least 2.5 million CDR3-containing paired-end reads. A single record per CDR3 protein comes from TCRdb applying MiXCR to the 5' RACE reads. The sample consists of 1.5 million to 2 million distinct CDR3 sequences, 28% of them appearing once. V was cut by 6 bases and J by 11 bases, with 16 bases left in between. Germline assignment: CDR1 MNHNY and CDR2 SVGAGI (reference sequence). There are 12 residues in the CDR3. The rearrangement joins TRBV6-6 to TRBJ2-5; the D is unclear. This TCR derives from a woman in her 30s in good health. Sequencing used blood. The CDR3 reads CASSHTLPEQYF. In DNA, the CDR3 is TGTGCCAGCAGCCATACTCTGCCAGAGCAGTACTTC.